The rows below give T cell receptor beta chains drawn from one sample of a study of blood T cells in healthy people across ages. TCRdb re-derived calls from the 5' RACE reads in MiXCR, one entry per CDR3 protein. The sample has some 800,000 distinct CDR3 sequences; about 25% are singletons. The sample was also reused in another study, on T cells of mothers and their children.

The sequenced material came from blood. These receptors were taken from a boy younger than 18 in good health. Each CDR3 is given with its conserved first and last residue. Fields, in order: D gene, clone size, V gene, J gene, CDR3 protein, CDR3 DNA. The D gene is left open where the match is weak. Clone size is stated in some rows and not others, as once, few, many or a class when expanded.

TRBD2	NA	TRBV28	TRBJ2-7	CASSHTRSSGSPYEQYF	TGTGCCAGCAGTCACACACGAAGTAGCGGGAGCCCCTACGAGCAGTACTTC
NA	NA	TRBV6-2/TRBV6-3	TRBJ2-7	CASSLTYYEQYF	TGTGCCAGCAGTCTTACCTACTACGAGCAGTACTTC
NA	once	TRBV5-5	TRBJ2-5	CASSLEWGGAGFF	TGTGCCAGCAGCTTGGAATGGGGGGGGGCCGGGTTCTTC
NA	many	TRBV7-9	TRBJ2-5	CASSFYPQKETQYF	TGTGCCAGCAGCTTTTACCCACAAAAAGAGACCCAGTACTTC
TRBD2	few	TRBV5-1	TRBJ2-1	CASSLVGLAGGSNEQFF	TGCGCCAGCAGCCTGGTGGGACTAGCGGGGGGATCGAATGAGCAGTTCTTC
TRBD1	NA	TRBV6-1	TRBJ2-5	CASSPTGIQETQYF	TGTGCCAGCAGCCCGACAGGGATACAAGAGACCCAGTACTTC
NA	NA	TRBV5-1	TRBJ2-6	CASSLDWRSGANVLTF	TGCGCCAGCAGCTTGGATTGGAGGTCCGGGGCCAACGTCCTGACTTTC
NA	NA	TRBV6-2/TRBV6-3	TRBJ1-5	CASGYSSPPQHF	TGTGCCAGCGGTTACTCTTCCCCGCCCCAGCATTTT
TRBD2	NA	TRBV29-1	TRBJ2-1	CSVVGLAGVGEQFF	TGCAGCGTTGTTGGGCTAGCGGGAGTAGGTGAGCAGTTCTTC
TRBD2	few	TRBV20-1	TRBJ2-3	CSADTTGTSGGVHLSTDTQYF	TGCAGTGCTGATACGACGGGGACTAGCGGGGGAGTACACCTTAGCACAGATACGCAGTATTTT
TRBD1	once	TRBV5-5	TRBJ2-1	CASSLALRGSYNEQFF	TGTGCCAGCAGCTTGGCCCTCAGGGGGTCCTACAATGAGCAGTTCTTC
NA	NA	TRBV11-2	TRBJ2-7	CASSLDAFSYEQYF	TGTGCCAGCAGCTTAGATGCTTTCTCCTACGAGCAGTACTTC
NA	few	TRBV7-9	TRBJ2-1	CATLPGGASDEQFF	TGTGCCACTCTCCCAGGCGGGGCGAGCGATGAGCAGTTCTTC
TRBD2	NA	TRBV7-2	TRBJ2-4	CASSLASGVPWQYF	TGTGCCAGCAGCTTAGCTAGCGGGGTACCCTGGCAGTACTTC
TRBD1	NA	TRBV2	TRBJ2-7	CASGKGQGYEQYF	TGTGCCAGCGGCAAAGGACAGGGCTACGAGCAGTACTTC
NA	few	TRBV7-2	TRBJ1-5	CASSGETGYNQPQHF	TGTGCCAGCAGCGGAGAGACAGGCTACAATCAGCCCCAGCATTTT
TRBD2	NA	TRBV6-2/TRBV6-3	TRBJ2-5	CASSSGTSGGEETQYF	TGTGCCAGCAGTTCCGGGACTAGCGGGGGTGAGGAGACCCAGTACTTC
NA	NA	TRBV7-2	TRBJ2-5	CASSFSHQETQYF	TGTGCCAGCAGCTTTTCACACCAAGAGACCCAGTACTTC
TRBD1	few	TRBV7-2	TRBJ2-5	CASSAAEGQGHQETQYF	TGTGCCAGCAGCGCCGCCGAAGGACAGGGGCACCAAGAGACCCAGTACTTC
NA	NA	TRBV6-2/TRBV6-3	TRBJ2-5	CASSYSDPASYF	TGTGCCAGCAGTTACTCTGACCCAGCTTCGTACTTC
NA	once	TRBV28	TRBJ2-5	CASSHGTYEETQYF	TGTGCCAGCAGCCATGGGACTTACGAAGAGACCCAGTACTTC
NA	NA	TRBV29-1	TRBJ1-1	CSAALLRVRSTEAFF	TGCAGCGCCGCACTCCTAAGGGTTCGGAGCACTGAAGCTTTCTTT
NA	NA	TRBV4-3	TRBJ2-1	CASSQDKQEQFF	TGCGCCAGCAGCCAAGATAAGCAAGAGCAGTTCTTC
NA	few	TRBV24-1	TRBJ2-1	CATSDNIRDQFF	TGTGCCACCAGTGACAACATAAGGGATCAGTTCTTC